A selection of T cell receptor beta chains follows, all from one sample in a study of OX40 agonist ivuxolimab in advanced cancers. Assay: immunoSEQ multiplex PCR; the TCRdb copy retains only in-frame clones and omits some. The sample lists 40,000 to 55,000 clones, about 88% seen once, with roughly 14% in the top ten. Source: CD4+ or CD8+ T cells sorted from blood, taken in a trial of the OX40 agonist ivuxolimab. The receptors come from an adult with an advanced solid tumor such as melanoma, head and neck, liver or kidney cancer. CDR3s include the opening cysteine and the closing phenylalanine or tryptophan. A D gene is named only where the DNA matches it firmly.

cdr3_aa | cdr3_nt | j_call | v_call | d_call
CASSYRTGRGTEAFF | TGTGCCAGCAGCTACCGGACAGGGCGGGGCACTGAAGCTTTCTTT | TRBJ1-1 | TRBV28 | TRBD1
CASSSQGLAGRHNEQFF | TGTGCCAGCAGTTCCCAGGGACTAGCGGGACGTCACAATGAGCAGTTCTTC | TRBJ2-1 | TRBV27 | TRBD2
CASMTGTNSYEQYF | TGTGCCAGCATGACCGGGACGAACTCCTACGAGCAGTACTTC | TRBJ2-7 | TRBV27 | .
CASSLGDRETQYF | TGTGCCAGCAGCTTGGGGGATCGAGAGACCCAGTACTTC | TRBJ2-5 | TRBV5-6 | .
CASSFWQGAGEKLFF | TGCGCCAGCAGCTTTTGGCAGGGGGCAGGTGAAAAACTGTTTTTT | TRBJ1-4 | TRBV5-1 | TRBD1
CASSPDWEEAFF | TGTGCCAGCAGTCCGGACTGGGAGGAAGCTTTCTTT | TRBJ1-1 | TRBV5-4 | .
CASTHRGGTQYF | TGTGCCAGCACCCATAGAGGGGGTACGCAGTATTTT | TRBJ2-3 | TRBV27 | .
CASSSPWGRLTTNEKLFF | TGTGCCAGCAGCTCCCCCTGGGGCAGACTTACAACTAATGAAAAACTGTTTTTT | TRBJ1-4 | TRBV7-9 | .
CASSISRTLMNEQYF | TGTGCCAGTAGTATATCTAGGACCCTTATGAACGAGCAGTACTTC | TRBJ2-7 | TRBV19 | .
CASSPPRGRGTEAFF | TGTGCCAGCAGCCCGCCAAGGGGGCGCGGCACTGAAGCTTTCTTT | TRBJ1-1 | TRBV5-4 | TRBD1